A selection of T cell receptor beta chains follows, all from one sample in a study of T cells generated in artificial thymic organoids. Their cognate antigens are unknown. TCRdb fed the 5' RACE reads into MiXCR, producing one record per CDR3 protein. The sample has 5,400 or so distinct CDR3 sequences; 25% to 30% are singletons. The material sequenced was naive CD8+ T cells grown in artificial thymic organoids from cord blood stem and progenitor cells. The receptors come from a human donor who gave cord blood stem cells for thymic organoid culture, a cardiac surgery patient who gave postnatal thymus, or a blood donor (not recorded which). Each CDR3 is given with its conserved first and last residue. The order of the fields is CDR3 length, D gene, V gene, clone size, J gene, CDR3 protein, CDR3 DNA. The D gene is left open where the match is weak. Not all rows give a size; the values are once, few, many and, for expanded clones, a class.

cdr3_length: 15
d_call: TRBD2
v_call: TRBV6-5
clone_size: medium-sized
j_call: TRBJ2-1
cdr3_aa: CASSPWTSGDNEQFF
cdr3_nt: TGTGCCAGCAGCCCCTGGACTAGCGGGGACAATGAGCAGTTCTTC

cdr3_length: 15
d_call: NA
v_call: TRBV7-3
clone_size: NA
j_call: TRBJ2-6
cdr3_aa: CASSSRYSGANVLTF
cdr3_nt: TGTGCCAGCAGCTCGCGTTACTCTGGGGCCAACGTCCTGACTTTC

cdr3_length: 16
d_call: TRBD1
v_call: TRBV4-2
clone_size: medium-sized
j_call: TRBJ2-5
cdr3_aa: CASSPGTGGHQETQYF
cdr3_nt: TGTGCCAGCAGCCCAGGGACAGGGGGCCACCAAGAGACCCAGTACTTC

cdr3_length: 15
d_call: TRBD1
v_call: TRBV12-5
clone_size: medium-sized
j_call: TRBJ1-1
cdr3_aa: CASGLGQGADTEAFF
cdr3_nt: TGTGCTAGTGGTTTAGGACAGGGGGCCGACACTGAAGCTTTCTTT

cdr3_length: 13
d_call: NA
v_call: TRBV28
clone_size: NA
j_call: TRBJ2-5
cdr3_aa: CASSTGPPETQYF
cdr3_nt: TGTGCCAGCAGTACCGGACCGCCAGAGACCCAGTACTTC

cdr3_length: 14
d_call: TRBD1
v_call: TRBV27
clone_size: few
j_call: TRBJ2-7
cdr3_aa: CASSPTRTGYEQYF
cdr3_nt: TGTGCCAGCAGTCCTACTCGGACAGGGTATGAGCAGTACTTC

cdr3_length: 15
d_call: TRBD1
v_call: TRBV28
clone_size: medium-sized
j_call: TRBJ2-5
cdr3_aa: CASSTWTGAQETQYF
cdr3_nt: TGTGCCAGCAGCACCTGGACAGGGGCGCAAGAGACCCAGTACTTC

cdr3_length: 16
d_call: NA
v_call: TRBV28
clone_size: medium-sized
j_call: TRBJ1-6
cdr3_aa: CASSLQQEGYNSPLHF
cdr3_nt: TGTGCCAGCAGTTTACAACAGGAGGGTTATAATTCACCCCTCCACTTT

cdr3_length: 11
d_call: NA
v_call: TRBV9
clone_size: NA
j_call: TRBJ2-3
cdr3_aa: CASGLGDTQYF
cdr3_nt: TGTGCCAGCGGCCTGGGGGATACGCAGTATTTT

cdr3_length: 12
d_call: NA
v_call: TRBV18
clone_size: NA
j_call: TRBJ2-7
cdr3_aa: CASSPAYYEQYF
cdr3_nt: TGTGCCAGCTCACCAGCATACTACGAGCAGTACTTC

cdr3_length: 14
d_call: NA
v_call: TRBV20-1
clone_size: medium-sized
j_call: TRBJ1-5
cdr3_aa: CSATRPGRRQPQHF
cdr3_nt: TGCAGTGCTACCCGCCCGGGACGAAGACAGCCCCAGCATTTT

cdr3_length: 16
d_call: NA
v_call: TRBV12-3/TRBV12-4
clone_size: medium-sized
j_call: TRBJ1-5
cdr3_aa: CASSLVYREFNQPQHF
cdr3_nt: TGTGCCAGCAGTTTAGTGTACCGGGAGTTCAATCAGCCCCAGCATTTT

cdr3_length: 16
d_call: NA
v_call: TRBV2
clone_size: medium-sized
j_call: TRBJ1-4
cdr3_aa: CASSEAPGATNEKLFF
cdr3_nt: TGTGCCAGCAGTGAAGCTCCAGGGGCAACTAATGAAAAACTGTTTTTT

cdr3_length: 17
d_call: TRBD2
v_call: TRBV5-1
clone_size: medium-sized
j_call: TRBJ2-1
cdr3_aa: CASSLPSGCSSYNEQFF
cdr3_nt: TGCGCCAGCAGCTTGCCTAGCGGGTGCAGCTCCTACAATGAGCAGTTCTTC

cdr3_length: 17
d_call: NA
v_call: TRBV2
clone_size: medium-sized
j_call: TRBJ1-3
cdr3_aa: CASSACTGTFSGNTIYF
cdr3_nt: TGTGCCAGCAGTGCGTGTACAGGGACCTTCTCTGGAAACACCATATATTTT

cdr3_length: 15
d_call: TRBD1
v_call: TRBV7-4
clone_size: few
j_call: TRBJ2-3
cdr3_aa: CASSYRGRSTDTQYF
cdr3_nt: TGTGCCAGCAGCTACAGGGGGCGAAGCACAGATACGCAGTATTTT

cdr3_length: 18
d_call: TRBD1
v_call: TRBV24-1
clone_size: medium-sized
j_call: TRBJ2-3
cdr3_aa: CATREGQGAESSTDTQYF
cdr3_nt: TGTGCCACCCGTGAGGGACAGGGGGCTGAGAGCAGCACAGATACGCAGTATTTT

cdr3_length: 16
d_call: TRBD1
v_call: TRBV7-9
clone_size: medium-sized
j_call: TRBJ2-7
cdr3_aa: CASSSDRGPSSYEQYF
cdr3_nt: TGTGCCAGCAGCTCGGACAGGGGGCCGAGCTCCTACGAGCAGTACTTC

cdr3_length: 13
d_call: NA
v_call: TRBV24-1
clone_size: medium-sized
j_call: TRBJ2-7
cdr3_aa: CATSDFGRGEQYF
cdr3_nt: TGTGCCACCAGTGATTTTGGAAGGGGCGAGCAGTACTTC

cdr3_length: 15
d_call: NA
v_call: TRBV10-3
clone_size: medium-sized
j_call: TRBJ1-5
cdr3_aa: CAISKARGLNQPQHF
cdr3_nt: TGTGCCATCAGCAAAGCACGGGGCCTCAATCAGCCCCAGCATTTT

cdr3_length: 16
d_call: TRBD2
v_call: TRBV6-2/TRBV6-3
clone_size: many
j_call: TRBJ2-1
cdr3_aa: CASSYKRERTYNEQFF
cdr3_nt: TGTGCCAGCAGTTACAAGCGGGAGCGAACCTACAATGAGCAGTTCTTC

cdr3_length: 13
d_call: NA
v_call: TRBV6-5
clone_size: medium-sized
j_call: TRBJ2-7
cdr3_aa: CASSSVNLYEQYF
cdr3_nt: TGTGCCAGCAGTTCAGTCAACCTTTACGAGCAGTACTTC

cdr3_length: 14
d_call: NA
v_call: TRBV5-1
clone_size: medium-sized
j_call: TRBJ1-3
cdr3_aa: CASSPGASLNTIYF
cdr3_nt: TGCGCCAGCAGCCCAGGGGCGTCCCTAAACACCATATATTTT

cdr3_length: 15
d_call: NA
v_call: TRBV27
clone_size: medium-sized
j_call: TRBJ2-2
cdr3_aa: CASSFFDRNTGELFF
cdr3_nt: TGTGCCAGCAGTTTTTTCGACAGAAACACCGGGGAGCTGTTTTTT

cdr3_length: 14
d_call: TRBD1
v_call: TRBV9
clone_size: many
j_call: TRBJ1-2
cdr3_aa: CASSVVQGNYGYTF
cdr3_nt: TGTGCCAGCAGCGTTGTACAGGGGAACTATGGCTACACCTTC

cdr3_length: 13
d_call: NA
v_call: TRBV5-1
clone_size: medium-sized
j_call: TRBJ2-5
cdr3_aa: CASSLDGRQTQYF
cdr3_nt: TGCGCCAGCAGCTTGGACGGAAGGCAGACCCAGTACTTC

cdr3_length: 15
d_call: NA
v_call: TRBV12-3/TRBV12-4
clone_size: NA
j_call: TRBJ2-7
cdr3_aa: CASTLGWYALDEQYF
cdr3_nt: TGTGCCAGCACCTTGGGGTGGTACGCCTTGGACGAGCAGTACTTC

cdr3_length: 17
d_call: TRBD1
v_call: TRBV12-3/TRBV12-4
clone_size: medium-sized
j_call: TRBJ2-7
cdr3_aa: CASSYHGQGALYYEQYF
cdr3_nt: TGTGCCAGCAGTTATCATGGGCAGGGGGCTTTGTATTACGAGCAGTACTTC

cdr3_length: 13
d_call: NA
v_call: TRBV6-5
clone_size: medium-sized
j_call: TRBJ2-7
cdr3_aa: CASSYSPGSEQYF
cdr3_nt: TGTGCCAGCAGTTACTCGCCAGGGAGCGAGCAGTACTTC

cdr3_length: 16
d_call: NA
v_call: TRBV5-4
clone_size: medium-sized
j_call: TRBJ2-1
cdr3_aa: CASSFRRRPGYNEQFF
cdr3_nt: TGTGCCAGCAGCTTCCGCAGACGACCGGGCTACAATGAGCAGTTCTTC

cdr3_length: 11
d_call: NA
v_call: TRBV24-1
clone_size: medium-sized
j_call: TRBJ2-1
cdr3_aa: CATRRGYEQFF
cdr3_nt: TGTGCCACCAGGAGGGGCTATGAGCAGTTCTTC